The 5 T cell receptor beta chains below come from one sample, sequenced in a study of OX40 agonist ivuxolimab in advanced cancers. TCRdb keeps only in-frame clones here, not all; method: immunoSEQ multiplex PCR. Here the sample spans fewer than 70,000 clones, 70% to 90% being singletons. This specimen was CD4+ or CD8+ T cells sorted from blood, taken in a trial of the OX40 agonist ivuxolimab. These receptors were collected from an adult with an advanced solid tumor such as melanoma, head and neck, liver or kidney cancer.

The chain couples TRBV19 to TRBJ2-6; D is unresolved. Trimming removed 10 bases at V and 0 bases at J, with 13 bases between. CDR1 LNHDA and CDR2 SQIVND come from the germline V gene (reference sequence). The CDR3 contains 15 residues. CDR3 bases: TGTGCCACTCAGGACGGTAGCTCTGGGGCCAACGTCCTGACTTTC. This translates into CATQDGSSGANVLTF. Full variable domain (rest looked up from reference TRBV19 and TRBJ2-6): DGGITQSPKYLFRKEGQNVTLSCEQNLNHDAMYWYRQDPGQGLRLIYYSQIVNDFQKGDIAEGYSVSREKKESFPLTVTSAQKNPTAFYLCATQDGSSGANVLTFGAGSRLTVL.

V gene TRBV19 combines with J gene TRBJ2-7; D unresolved. The CDR3 sequence is 13 residues long. Trimming cost V 4 bases and J 4 bases, with 11 bases left between them. Germline V lookup: CDR1 LNHDA, CDR2 SQIVND (reference sequence). Written as DNA, the CDR3 is TGTGCCAGTAGTAACTATGGGGTTTACGAGCAGTACTTC. Its translation: CASSNYGVYEQYF.

The table lists this clone with a count of one. The V and J genes are TRBV6-5 and TRBJ1-5; the D is unclear. The V end was cut by 5 bases, the J end by 3 bases, with 8 bases between. Germline loops: CDR1 MNHEY, CDR2 SVGAGI. There are 13 residues in the CDR3. The CDR3 coding sequence is TGTGCCAGCAGTAGGGTTCCCAATCAGCCCCAGCATTTT. Encoded protein: CASSRVPNQPQHF.

CDR3 protein: CASSPLTRDEQFF. Written as DNA, the CDR3 is TGTGCCAGCTCACCACTTACTAGGGATGAGCAGTTCTTC. This chain connects TRBV18 to TRBJ2-1, with a weak D call TRBD2 (5 bases). Germline CDR1 is KGHSH and CDR2 is LQKENI. Trimming shortened V by 1 base and J by 8 bases, and 9 bases separated the two germline ends. The CDR3 has 13 amino acids.

The chain is built from TRBV19 and TRBJ2-6, with D uncertain. From germline, CDR1 is LNHDA and CDR2 SQIVND (reference sequence). Trimming removed 3 bases at V and 1 base at J, with 13 bases between. This CDR3 contains 17 residues. The CDR3 sequence: CASSIVAPGSGANVLTF. CDR3 DNA sequence: TGTGCCAGTAGTATTGTGGCGCCTGGGTCTGGGGCCAACGTCCTGACTTTC.